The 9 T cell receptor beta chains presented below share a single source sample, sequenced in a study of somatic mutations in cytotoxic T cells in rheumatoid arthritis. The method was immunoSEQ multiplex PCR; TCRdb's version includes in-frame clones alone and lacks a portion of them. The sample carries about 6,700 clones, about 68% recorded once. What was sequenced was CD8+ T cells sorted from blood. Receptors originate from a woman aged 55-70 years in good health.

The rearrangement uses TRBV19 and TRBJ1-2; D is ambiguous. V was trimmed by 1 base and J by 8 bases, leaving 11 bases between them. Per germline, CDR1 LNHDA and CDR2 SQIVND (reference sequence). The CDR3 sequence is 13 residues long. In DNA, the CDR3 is TGTGCCAGTAGTATAGGGGCCCACGACGGCTACACCTTC. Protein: CASSIGAHDGYTF.

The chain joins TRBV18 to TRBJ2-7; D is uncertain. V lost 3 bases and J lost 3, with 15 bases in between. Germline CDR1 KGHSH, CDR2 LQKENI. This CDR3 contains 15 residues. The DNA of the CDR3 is TGTGCCAGCTCACCCCCTGGCTGGAGCAGCTACGAGCAGTACTTC. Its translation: CASSPPGWSSYEQYF.

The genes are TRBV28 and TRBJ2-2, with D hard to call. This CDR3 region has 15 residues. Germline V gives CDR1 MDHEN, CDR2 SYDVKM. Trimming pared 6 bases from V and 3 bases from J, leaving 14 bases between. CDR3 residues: CASSSRVDYTGELFF. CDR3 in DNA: TGTGCCAGCAGCTCCCGGGTCGATTACACCGGGGAGCTGTTTTTT.

CDR3 loop: CASRARDRDTDTQYF. CDR3 DNA: TGTGCCAGCAGAGCCAGGGACAGGGATACAGATACGCAGTATTTT. The gene calls are TRBV5-8 and TRBJ2-3, with 9 nucleotides matching TRBD1. The V gene end was trimmed by 5 bases and the J gene end by 3 bases; junction bases not matched to a gene: 7. CDR1 is SGHTS, CDR2 YDEGEE, per germline. This CDR3 region has 15 residues.

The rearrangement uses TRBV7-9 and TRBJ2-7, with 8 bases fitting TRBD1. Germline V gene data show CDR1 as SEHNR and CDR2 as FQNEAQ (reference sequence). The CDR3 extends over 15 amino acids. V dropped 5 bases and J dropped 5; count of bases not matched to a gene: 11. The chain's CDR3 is CASSPLQGALNEQYF. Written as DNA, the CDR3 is TGTGCCAGCAGCCCCCTCCAGGGGGCGTTGAACGAGCAGTACTTC.

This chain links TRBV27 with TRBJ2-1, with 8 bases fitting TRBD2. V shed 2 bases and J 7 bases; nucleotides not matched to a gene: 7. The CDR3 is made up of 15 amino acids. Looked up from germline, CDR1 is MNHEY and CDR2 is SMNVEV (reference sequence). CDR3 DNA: TGTGCCAGCAGTTTAAGAGCGGGAGTGGGTAATGAGCAGTTCTTC. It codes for CASSLRAGVGNEQFF.

The CDR3 is CASSLGDYGQAETQYF. DNA for the CDR3: TGTGCCAGCAGCTTGGGGGACTACGGCCAGGCAGAGACCCAGTACTTC. The chain joins TRBV5-4 to TRBJ2-5, with TRBD2 matching over 7 bases. The germline V gene has CDR1 SGHNT and CDR2 YYREEE (reference sequence). The CDR3 loop spans 16 amino acids. The V gene end was trimmed by 0 bases and the J gene end by 4 bases; junction bases not matched to a gene: 9.

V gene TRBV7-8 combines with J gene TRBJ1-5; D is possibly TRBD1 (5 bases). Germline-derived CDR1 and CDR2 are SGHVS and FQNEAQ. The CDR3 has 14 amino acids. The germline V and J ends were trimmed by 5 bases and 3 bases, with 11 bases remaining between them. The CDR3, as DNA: TGTGCCAGCAGCGTCCCAGGGTACAATCAGCCCCAGCATTTT. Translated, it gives CASSVPGYNQPQHF. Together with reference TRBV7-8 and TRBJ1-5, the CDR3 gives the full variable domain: GAGVSQSPRYKVAKRGQDVALRCDPISGHVSLFWYQQALGQGPEFLTYFQNEAQLDKSGLPSDRFFAERPEGSVSTLKIQRTQQEDSAVYLCASSVPGYNQPQHFGDGTRLSIL.

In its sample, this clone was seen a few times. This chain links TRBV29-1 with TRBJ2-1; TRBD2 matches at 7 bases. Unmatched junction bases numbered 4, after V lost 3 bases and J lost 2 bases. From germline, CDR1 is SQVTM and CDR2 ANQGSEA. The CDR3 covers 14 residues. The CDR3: CSVDQRGTYNEQFF. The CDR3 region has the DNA TGCAGCGTTGACCAGCGGGGAACCTACAATGAGCAGTTCTTC.